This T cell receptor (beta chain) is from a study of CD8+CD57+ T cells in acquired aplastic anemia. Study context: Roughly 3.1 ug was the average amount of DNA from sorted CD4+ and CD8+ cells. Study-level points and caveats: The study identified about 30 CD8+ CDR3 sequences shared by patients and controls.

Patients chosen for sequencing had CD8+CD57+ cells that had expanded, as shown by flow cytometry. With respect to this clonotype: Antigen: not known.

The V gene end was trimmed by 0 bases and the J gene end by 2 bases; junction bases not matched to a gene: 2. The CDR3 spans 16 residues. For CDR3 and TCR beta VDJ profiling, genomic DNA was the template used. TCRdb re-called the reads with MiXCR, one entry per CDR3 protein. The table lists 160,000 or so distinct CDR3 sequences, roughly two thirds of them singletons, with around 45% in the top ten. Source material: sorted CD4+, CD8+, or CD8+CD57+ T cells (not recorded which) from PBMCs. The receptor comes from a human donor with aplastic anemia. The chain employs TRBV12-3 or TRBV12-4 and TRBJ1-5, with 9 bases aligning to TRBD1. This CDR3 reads CASSLARTGGNQPQHF. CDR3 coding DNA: TGTGCCAGCAGTTTAGCGCGGACAGGGGGCAATCAGCCCCAGCATTTT.